The source of this T cell receptor beta chain is a study of blood T cell repertoires in COVID-19. Study background: The United States, Italy and Spain provided the acute and convalescent COVID-19 samples.

Original methodology: Amplification with reference gene primers provided the estimates of nucleated cell counts. Clones were sequenced by immunoSEQ multiplex PCR, and TCRdb holds only the in-frame ones, with some missing. V and J calls and clone size are those listed in that table; D and trimming were worked out from the DNA. The sample comprises more than 200,000 clones, roughly 88% of which are singletons, and roughly 6% rests with the top ten. V dropped 3 bases and J dropped 2 bases, with 10 bases sitting between them. Germline V gene sequence: CDR1 KGHSH, CDR2 LQKENI. The CDR3 consists of 14 residues. Enrolment of Seattle patients took place during active infection, and they were followed longitudinally.

Input material: peripheral blood. This sequence joins TRBV18 and TRBJ2-5; D is unresolved. This sequence originates from a woman aged 25 to 39 with COVID-19, enrolled during active disease. The CDR3 sequence: CASSPSSEQETQYF. The DNA for the CDR3 is TGTGCCAGCTCACCCTCCTCGGAGCAAGAGACCCAGTACTTC.